This T cell receptor beta chain was sequenced for a study of blood T cells in healthy people across ages. Using a J-beta primer mix together with a sample-barcoded 5' primer, a second PCR was run for about 6 to 11 cycles. The study obtained at least 3 million CDR3-containing paired-end reads from every sample. From the 5' RACE reads, TCRdb called clonotypes with MiXCR, one entry per CDR3 protein. In the table there are 800,000 or so distinct CDR3 sequences, about 59% of which are singletons. The germline CDR1 and CDR2 sequences are SGHRS and YFSETQ. The CDR3 runs to 14 residues. Trimming took off 4 bases at V and 5 bases at J, with 15 bases between the two ends. Each donor supplied approximately 10 milliliters of peripheral blood.

Material for sequencing was blood. This TCR came from a man aged 30 to 45 in good health. The chain uses TRBV5-1 and TRBJ1-1; D possibly corresponds to TRBD1 (6 bases). CDR3 loop: CASSRGQMATEAFF. The CDR3 region has the DNA TGCGCCAGCAGCAGAGGACAGATGGCAACTGAAGCTTTCTTT. The variable domain in full, with the rest retrieved from reference TRBV5-1 and TRBJ1-1, is KAGVTQTPRYLIKTRGQQVTLSCSPISGHRSVSWYQQTPGQGLQFLFEYFSETQRNKGNFPGRFSGRQFSNSRSEMNVSTLELGDSALYLCASSRGQMATEAFFGQGTRLTVV.